Below are 19 T cell receptor beta chains sequenced from a single sample in a study of shared clonotypes between healthy human individuals. Positively selected for CCR7, the CD45RO-negative cells used as naive CD8 cells excluded terminally differentiated effector memory CD45RA+ cells. The table came from immunoSEQ multiplex PCR; TCRdb's copy has only in-frame clones and leaves some out. The table lists about 2.1 million clones, just under 95% of them singletons. Input material: naive CD8+ T cells from PBMCs. All receptors derive from a man aged 18-30 years in good health. Some clones in this sample may be carry-over from other donors' samples.

V gene TRBV6-5 combines with J gene TRBJ2-1, with TRBD2 matching over 11 bases. The CDR3 contains 15 residues. Per germline, CDR1 MNHEY and CDR2 SVGAGI. V trimming: 7 bases; J trimming: 7 bases; junction bases outside the gene matches: 9. Here the CDR3 DNA reads TGTGCCAGCACTAAAGCCCTAGCGGGAGGTAATGAGCAGTTCTTC. It encodes CASTKALAGGNEQFF.

This chain connects TRBV5-6 to TRBJ1-1; a weak D match, TRBD1 (6 bases). Between the trimmed V and J ends, which lost 4 bases and 1 base, there was a span of 11 bases. The CDR3 is 14 residues long. Looked up from germline, CDR1 is SGHDT and CDR2 is YYEEEE. CDR3 region: CASSHIGGNTEAFF. The CDR3 region has the DNA TGTGCCAGCAGCCATATAGGGGGGAACACTGAAGCTTTCTTT.

The chain recombines TRBV7-9 with TRBJ2-2, with TRBD2 as a possible D gene (5 bases). Trimming stripped 7 bases from V and 2 bases from J, with 14 bases between. Germline loops: CDR1 SEHNR, CDR2 FQNEAQ (reference sequence). This CDR3 region has 15 residues. The CDR3 bases are TGTGCCAGCAAACTAGATGGCAGAAACACCGGGGAGCTGTTTTTT. As protein: CASKLDGRNTGELFF.

The chain has TRBV11-3 and TRBJ2-1, with a tentative D call TRBD1 (8 bases). V dropped 1 base and J dropped 4 bases, with 17 bases sitting between them. Per the germline V gene, CDR1 is SGHNT and CDR2 is YENEEA. The CDR3 is made up of 17 amino acids. CDR3 DNA sequence: TGTGCCAGCAGCTTAGGAGTTGACAGGGGACTATACAATGAGCAGTTCTTC. Protein product: CASSLGVDRGLYNEQFF. Full variable domain (missing parts from reference TRBV11-3 and TRBJ2-1): EAGVVQSPRYKIIEKKQPVAFWCNPISGHNTLYWYLQNLGQGPELLIRYENEEAVDDSQLPKDRFSAERLKGVDSTLKIQPAELGDSAVYLCASSLGVDRGLYNEQFFGPGTRLTVL.

The chain has TRBV27 and TRBJ2-1; 16 nucleotides agree with TRBD2. Trimming took 5 bases from V and 7 from J; bases not matched to a gene: 5. This CDR3 spans 16 amino acids. Germline loops: CDR1 MNHEY, CDR2 SMNVEV (reference sequence). The CDR3 protein is CASSGGTSGRGNEQFF. The CDR3, as DNA: TGTGCCAGCAGTGGGGGGACTAGCGGGAGGGGTAATGAGCAGTTCTTC.

DNA for the CDR3: TGTGCCAGTAGTACCAGAGGGGAGGAGCGCGAACAGCCCCAGCATTTT. Protein sequence: CASSTRGEEREQPQHF. This chain connects TRBV19 to TRBJ1-5, with D possibly TRBD1 on 5 matching bases. The germline V gene encodes CDR1 LNHDA and CDR2 SQIVND (reference sequence). CDR3 size: 16 residues. Trimming left V 4 bases short and J 7 bases short, with 20 bases between.

The rearrangement uses TRBV30 and TRBJ2-3; 10 bases are shared with TRBD1. CDR3 length: 13 amino acids. CDR1 and CDR2 from the germline V gene are GTSNPN and SVGIG (reference sequence). The CDR3 loop reads CGQTGGYADTQYF. The CDR3 DNA is TGTGGACAGACAGGGGGCTATGCAGATACGCAGTATTTT.

This clone was detected once. The CDR3 sequence: CAWTKLAGVYEQYF. As DNA, the CDR3 is TGTGCCTGGACCAAGCTAGCGGGAGTTTACGAGCAGTACTTC. This chain connects TRBV30 to TRBJ2-7, with 10 bases matching TRBD2. V was pared by 4 bases and J by 4 bases, with 7 bases of the junction left unmatched. The CDR3 is 14 residues long. Germline lookup yields CDR1 GTSNPN and CDR2 SVGIG (reference sequence).

The J gene is TRBJ2-7, the V gene TRBV4-1; weak D call: TRBD1 (5 bases). This CDR3 is built from 15 residues. Germline V gene lookup returns CDR1 MGHRA and CDR2 YSYEKL. V lost 2 bases and J 3 bases, leaving 14 bases between the germline ends. The DNA of the CDR3 is TGCGCCAGCAGCCAACACGACAGCGATTTCTACGAGCAGTACTTC. Residues: CASSQHDSDFYEQYF.

As regards this clone: Other DNA sequences in the sample encode the same CDR3. The chain links TRBV27 to TRBJ2-7; TRBD1 is a possible D gene (5 bases). In germline, CDR1 is MNHEY, CDR2 SMNVEV (reference sequence). V shed 1 base and J shed 2 bases, with 9 bases lying between them. This CDR3 is built from 14 residues. The CDR3 spells CASSLYQGTYEQYF. The CDR3 DNA sequence: TGTGCCAGCAGTTTATACCAGGGAACCTACGAGCAGTACTTC.

The chain is built from TRBV2 and TRBJ1-2, with a weak D call TRBD1 (5 bases). V was clipped by 3 bases and J by 4 bases, with 9 bases between them. The length of the CDR3 is 13 residues. The germline V gene encodes CDR1 SNHLY and CDR2 FYNNEI. The chain's CDR3 is CASSDGGIYGYTF. The DNA for the CDR3 is TGTGCCAGCAGTGACGGGGGGATCTATGGCTACACCTTC.

The chain couples TRBV28 to TRBJ2-6; 9 positions match TRBD1. The germline V gene encodes CDR1 MDHEN and CDR2 SYDVKM. CDR3 length equals 18 residues. The J segment lost 4 bases and the V segment lost 2 bases, leaving 9 bases of the junction unmatched. Here the CDR3 DNA reads TGTGCCAGCAGTTTAAGACCGGGACAGGGCCCCGGGGCCAACGTCCTGACTTTC. Its protein is CASSLRPGQGPGANVLTF.

The chain recombines TRBV19 with TRBJ1-2; D gene ambiguous. Trimming removed 6 bases at V and 4 bases at J, with 12 bases between. The CDR3 consists of 13 residues. CDR1 and CDR2 (germline): LNHDA, SQIVND (reference sequence). This chain's CDR3 is CASRSSAGYGYTF. DNA of the CDR3: TGTGCCAGTAGGTCATCAGCGGGCTATGGCTACACCTTC.

This rearrangement joins TRBV4-2 to TRBJ1-5; no clear D gene. The germline V and J ends were trimmed by 3 bases and 0 bases, with 9 bases remaining between them. Per the germline V gene, CDR1 is LGHNA and CDR2 is YNFKEQ. The CDR3 loop spans 15 amino acids. Here the CDR3 reads CASSHNPSSNQPQHF. DNA for the CDR3: TGTGCCAGCAGCCACAACCCCAGTAGCAATCAGCCCCAGCATTTT.

This sequence joins TRBV7-6 and TRBJ2-7; 7 bases line up with TRBD1. There are 13 residues in the CDR3. Unmatched junction bases numbered 2, after V lost 2 bases and J lost 4 bases. In germline, CDR1 is SGHVS, CDR2 FNYEAQ. CDR3: CASSLWDRYEQYF. For the CDR3, the DNA is TGTGCCAGCAGCTTATGGGACAGATACGAGCAGTACTTC. The variable domain in full, completed from reference TRBV7-6 and TRBJ2-7, reads GAGVSQSPRYKVTKRGQDVALRCDPISGHVSLYWYRQALGQGPEFLTYFNYEAQQDKSGLPNDRFSAERPEGSISTLTIQRTEQRDSAMYRCASSLWDRYEQYFGPGTRLTVT.

This chain connects TRBV13 to TRBJ2-1; 8 bases match TRBD1. Per the germline V gene, CDR1 is PRHDT and CDR2 is FYEKMQ (reference sequence). V lost 5 bases to trimming and J lost 15 bases; unmatched junction nucleotides: 12. CDR3 size: 13 residues. CDR3 sequence: CASSIRQGTDWFF. As DNA, the CDR3 is TGTGCCAGCAGCATTCGACAGGGGACCGATTGGTTCTTC.

The chain couples TRBV9 to TRBJ2-1; D not resolved. Germline loops: CDR1 SGDLS, CDR2 YYNGEE. The CDR3 sequence is 13 residues long. The germline V and J ends were trimmed by 0 bases and 8 bases, with 9 bases remaining between them. CDR3 protein: CASSVAWVDEQFF. The CDR3 DNA reads as TGTGCCAGCAGCGTAGCGTGGGTCGATGAGCAGTTCTTC.

This clone was detected once. The rearrangement joins TRBV11-2 to TRBJ2-1; no definite D call. CDR3 length: 16 residues. Trimming took off 6 bases at V and 9 bases at J, with 24 bases between the two ends. Germline assignment: CDR1 SGHAT and CDR2 FQNNGV. The CDR3 is CASSSSLRVLFSEQFF. The CDR3 nucleotides read TGTGCCAGCAGTTCATCCCTCCGGGTTCTGTTTAGTGAGCAGTTCTTC.

The CDR3 nucleotides are TGCGCCAGCAGCTGGGGAGGACAGGCGGATCAGCCCCAGCATTTT. Amino acids: CASSWGGQADQPQHF. This chain uses TRBV5-1 with TRBJ1-5, with TRBD1 matching 7 bases. The V gene's germline CDR1 is SGHRS and CDR2 YFSETQ. Germline trimming cut 3 bases from V and 5 bases from J; bases unmatched to any gene: 8. The CDR3 totals 15 residues.